This TCR beta chain comes out of a study of blood T cells in healthy people across ages. The CDR3 totals 19 residues. The J segment lost 6 bases and the V segment lost 1 base, leaving 15 bases of the junction unmatched. Germline CDR1 SGDLS, CDR2 YYNGEE. Peripheral blood from each donor was collected in a volume of approximately 9.5 milliliters. For the second PCR, which ran for 7 to 11 cycles, a sample-barcoded 5' primer and a J-beta primer mix were used. A single record per CDR3 protein comes from TCRdb applying MiXCR to the 5' RACE reads. This table has roughly 1,700,000 distinct CDR3 sequences, 28% appearing once.

This chain uses TRBV9 with TRBJ2-2; 10 positions agree with TRBD2. Input material: blood. The clonotype originates from a woman aged 30 to 39 in good health. The CDR3 protein is CASSVPRGLAGEIAGELFF. CDR3 coding DNA: TGTGCCAGCAGCGTACCTAGAGGGCTAGCGGGGGAAATTGCCGGGGAGCTGTTTTTT.